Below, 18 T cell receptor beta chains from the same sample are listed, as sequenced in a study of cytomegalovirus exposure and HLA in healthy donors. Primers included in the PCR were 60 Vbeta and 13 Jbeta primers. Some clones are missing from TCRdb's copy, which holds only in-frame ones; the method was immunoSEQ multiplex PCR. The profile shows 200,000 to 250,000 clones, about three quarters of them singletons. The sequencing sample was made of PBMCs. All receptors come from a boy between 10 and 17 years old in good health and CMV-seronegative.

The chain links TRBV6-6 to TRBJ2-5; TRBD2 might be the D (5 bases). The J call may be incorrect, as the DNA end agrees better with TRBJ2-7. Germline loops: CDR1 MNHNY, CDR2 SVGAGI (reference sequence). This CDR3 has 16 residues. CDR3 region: CASSLTIPRDSYEQYF. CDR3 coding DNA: TGTGCCAGCAGTTTGACGATTCCTCGGGATTCCTACGAGCAGTACTTC.

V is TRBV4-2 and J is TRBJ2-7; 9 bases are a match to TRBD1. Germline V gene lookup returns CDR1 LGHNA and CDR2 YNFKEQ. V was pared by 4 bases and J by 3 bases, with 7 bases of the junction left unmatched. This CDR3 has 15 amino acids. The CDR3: CASSPGQGNFYEQYF. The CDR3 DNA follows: TGTGCCAGCAGCCCCGGACAGGGGAATTTCTACGAGCAGTACTTC.

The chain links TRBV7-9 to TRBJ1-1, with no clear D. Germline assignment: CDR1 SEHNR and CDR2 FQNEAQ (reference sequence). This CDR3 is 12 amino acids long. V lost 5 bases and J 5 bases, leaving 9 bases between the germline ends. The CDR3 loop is CASSPAETEAFF. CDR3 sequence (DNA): TGTGCCAGCAGCCCGGCGGAGACTGAAGCTTTCTTT.

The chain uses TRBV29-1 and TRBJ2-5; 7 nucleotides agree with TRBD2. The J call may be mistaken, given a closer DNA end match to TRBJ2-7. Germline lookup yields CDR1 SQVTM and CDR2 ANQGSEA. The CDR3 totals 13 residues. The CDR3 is CSVALATYYEQYF. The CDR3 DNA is TGCAGCGTAGCACTAGCGACGTACTACGAGCAGTACTTC.

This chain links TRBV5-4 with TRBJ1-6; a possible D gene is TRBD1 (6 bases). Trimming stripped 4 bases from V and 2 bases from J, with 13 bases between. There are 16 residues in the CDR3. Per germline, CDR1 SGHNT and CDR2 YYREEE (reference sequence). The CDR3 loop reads CASSLGGGAYNSPLHF. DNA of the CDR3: TGTGCCAGCAGCCTTGGGGGGGGCGCCTATAATTCACCCCTCCACTTT.

The DNA for the CDR3 is TGTGCCAGCAGTACCGGGGGTTCGGAGTACTTC. As protein: CASSTGGSEYF. This chain joins TRBV6-1 and TRBJ2-5; D perhaps matches TRBD2 (6 bases). V dropped 5 bases and J dropped 12 bases, with 13 bases sitting between them. The CDR3 is made up of 11 amino acids. Germline CDR1 reads MNHNS; CDR2 reads SASEGT.

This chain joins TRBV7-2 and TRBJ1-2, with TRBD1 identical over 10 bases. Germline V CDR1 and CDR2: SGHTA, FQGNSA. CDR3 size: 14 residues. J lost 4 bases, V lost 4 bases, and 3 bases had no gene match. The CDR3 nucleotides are TGTGCCAGCAGCTCGACAGGGGGCGGCTATGGCTACACCTTC. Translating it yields CASSSTGGGYGYTF.

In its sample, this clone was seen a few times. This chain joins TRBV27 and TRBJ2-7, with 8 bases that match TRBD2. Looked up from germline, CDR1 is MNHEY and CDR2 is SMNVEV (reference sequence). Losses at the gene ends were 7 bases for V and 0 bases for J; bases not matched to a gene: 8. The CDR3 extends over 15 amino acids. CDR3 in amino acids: CASTATGTSSYEQYF. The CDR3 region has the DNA TGTGCCAGCACCGCAACCGGGACTAGCTCCTACGAGCAGTACTTC.

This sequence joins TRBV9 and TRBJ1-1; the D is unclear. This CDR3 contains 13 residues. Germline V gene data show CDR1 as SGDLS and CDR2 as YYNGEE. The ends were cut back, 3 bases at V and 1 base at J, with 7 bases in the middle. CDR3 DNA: TGTGCCAGCAGCGGGCGACAGAACACTGAAGCTTTCTTT. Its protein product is CASSGRQNTEAFF. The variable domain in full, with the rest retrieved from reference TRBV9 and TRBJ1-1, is DSGVTQTPKHLITATGQRVTLRCSPRSGDLSVYWYQQSLDQGLQFLIQYYNGEERAKGNILERFSAQQFPDLHSELNLSSLELGDSALYFCASSGRQNTEAFFGQGTRLTVV.

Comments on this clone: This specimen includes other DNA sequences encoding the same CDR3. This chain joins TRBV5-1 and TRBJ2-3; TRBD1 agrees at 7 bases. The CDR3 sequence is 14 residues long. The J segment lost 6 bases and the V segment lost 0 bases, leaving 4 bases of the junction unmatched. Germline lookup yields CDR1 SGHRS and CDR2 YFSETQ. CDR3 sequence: CASSLGQGSDTQYF. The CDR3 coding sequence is TGCGCCAGCAGCTTGGGACAGGGTTCTGATACGCAGTATTTT.

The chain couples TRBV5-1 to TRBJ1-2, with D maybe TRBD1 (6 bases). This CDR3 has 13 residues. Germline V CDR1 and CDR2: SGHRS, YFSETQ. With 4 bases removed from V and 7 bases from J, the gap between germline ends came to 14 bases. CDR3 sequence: CASSPTGQTGYTF. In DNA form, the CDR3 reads TGCGCCAGCAGCCCGACAGGCCAAACTGGCTACACCTTC.

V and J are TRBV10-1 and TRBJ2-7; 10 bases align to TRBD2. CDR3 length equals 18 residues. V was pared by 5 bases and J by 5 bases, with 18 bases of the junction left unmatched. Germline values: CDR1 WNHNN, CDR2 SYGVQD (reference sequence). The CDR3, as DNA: TGCGCCAGCAGTCCTATCCTCCCCGGGCCTAGCGGGAGAGACGAGCAGTACTTC. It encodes CASSPILPGPSGRDEQYF.

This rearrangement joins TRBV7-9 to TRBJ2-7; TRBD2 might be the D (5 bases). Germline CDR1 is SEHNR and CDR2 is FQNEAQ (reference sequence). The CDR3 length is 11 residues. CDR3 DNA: TGTTCCTCGGGGTTGTCCTACGAGCAGTACTTC. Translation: CSSGLSYEQYF. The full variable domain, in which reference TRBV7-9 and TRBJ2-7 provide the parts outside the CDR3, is DTGVSQNPRHKITKRGQNVTFRCDPISEHNRLYWYRQTLGQGPEFLTYFQNEAQLEKSRLLSDRFSAERPKGSFSTLEIQRTEQGDSAMYLCSSGLSYEQYFGPGTRLTVT.

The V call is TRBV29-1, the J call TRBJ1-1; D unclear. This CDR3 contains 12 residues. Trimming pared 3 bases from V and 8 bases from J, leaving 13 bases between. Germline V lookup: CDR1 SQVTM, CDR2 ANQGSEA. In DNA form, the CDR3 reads TGCAGCGTTGAGGTTCCTCCCGAGGAAGCTTTCTTT. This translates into CSVEVPPEEAFF.

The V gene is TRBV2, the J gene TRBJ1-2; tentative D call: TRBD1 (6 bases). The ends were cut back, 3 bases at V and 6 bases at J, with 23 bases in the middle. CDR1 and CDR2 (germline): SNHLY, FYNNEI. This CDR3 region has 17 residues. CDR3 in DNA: TGTGCCAGCAGTGAGGTCGTCAGGGGTCGCCTTTCCGATGGCTACACCTTC. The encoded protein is CASSEVVRGRLSDGYTF.

CDR3 in amino acids: CASSRLAGEGEQYF. In nucleotides, the CDR3 is TGTGCCAGCAGTAGACTAGCGGGAGAGGGTGAGCAGTACTTC. The chain links TRBV6-5 to TRBJ2-7; 12 bases map to TRBD2. V was pared by 5 bases and J by 7 bases, with 6 bases of the junction left unmatched. Germline CDR1 MNHEY, CDR2 SVGAGI. CDR3 length: 14 residues.

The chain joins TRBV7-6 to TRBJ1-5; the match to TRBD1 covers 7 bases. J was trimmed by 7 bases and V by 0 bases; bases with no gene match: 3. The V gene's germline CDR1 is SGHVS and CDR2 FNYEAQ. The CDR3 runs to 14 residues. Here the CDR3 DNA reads TGTGCCAGCAGCTTAGCGGAAGGGGGCCAGCCCCAGCATTTT. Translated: CASSLAEGGQPQHF.

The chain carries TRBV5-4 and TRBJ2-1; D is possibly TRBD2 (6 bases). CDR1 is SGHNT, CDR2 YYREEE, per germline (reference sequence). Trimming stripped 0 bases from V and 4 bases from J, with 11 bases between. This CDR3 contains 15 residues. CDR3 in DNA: TGTGCCAGCAGCTTGGGAGGGGAGGAGTACAATGAGCAGTTCTTC. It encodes CASSLGGEEYNEQFF.